The T cell receptor beta chain under discussion was sequenced for a study of spatial heterogeneity in lung cancer (dated by TCRdb to between 2019 and 2020). Regarding the study in general: Samples were obtained from 70 to 85 patients with early-stage, untreated non-small cell lung cancer from the lung TRACERx cohort. In the raw uncorrected reads, each unique combination of TCR and UMI appeared on average more than ten times. The study quantitatively compared TCR alpha and beta repertoires across multiple tumor regions, matched nontumor lung and blood in non-small cell lung cancer. Follow-up PBMC samples were sequenced whenever the samples were available, and the median time to follow-up was about 25 months after resection. Both alpha and beta chains were TCR-sequenced in samples taken at surgery, namely 220 tumor regions, fewer than 80 matched nontumor lung samples and around 53 PBMC samples. Beta-chain transcripts were consistently detected in greater numbers than alpha-chain transcripts, which likely reflected higher beta-chain transcript abundance. The study linked features of the TCR repertoire to counts of nonsynonymous mutations, which were determined by whole-exome sequencing of tumor tissue.

According to the study, the label for this sample's time point signals: blood at routine non-recurrence follow-up after resection. Without any cell sorting, TCR sequencing was performed on whole RNA extracted either from tumor and nontumor lung tissue or from cryopreserved PBMC samples. Only patients with enough RNA available from two or more tumor regions were chosen for TCR sequencing. As for this clonotype: The specificity of this receptor is unknown. Base qualities are not at hand, and no much larger clone is one base apart.

The library was made by 5' RACE. Data came from a NextSeq 500. To allow correction of PCR and sequencing errors, the TCR library protocol tagged every TCR cDNA molecule with a unique molecular identifier. Turning to the authors' computational methods: TCR identification, UMI-based error correction and CDR3 extraction were all carried out with Decombinator tools. TCRs above a frequency of 2 per 1,000, corresponding to the top 1% of the tumor frequency distribution, were defined as expanded. Rényi diversity was computed with the R vegan package after subsampling each repertoire 100 times to 5,000 TCRs. CDR3 similarity networks were constructed using string-kernel similarity of amino acid triplets, with links drawn between CDR3s whose pairwise similarity was above 0.82. The public reads were run again by TCRdb, first through fastp at Q25 and then through MiXCR, and only productive beta chains were kept. Identical CDR3 protein sequences are pooled into one entry, listed with their most common genes and DNA. The authors' filters were not applied to this entry. This sample has around 110,000 distinct CDR3 sequences in its table, and 12% of those were observed once. The biggest ten clones account for about 15% of the sample.

Inclusive of the bounding cysteine and phenylalanine, the CDR3 is 15 residues long. Only the CDR3 part of the read is kept: 45 bases, read in frame from the first base. Trimming removed 5 bases from V and 8 bases from J; the gene matches leave 14 bases unexplained. From the germline V gene, CDR1 is MDHEN and CDR2 is SYDVKM. What the research found in general, with its limitations: Additional single-cell paired TCR alpha and beta sequencing was considered necessary to confirm, at a functional level, the hypothesis that regional TCRs recognize regional mutations. Ubiquitous expanded tumor TCRs showed up in blood more often at tumor resection than at routine follow-up. Only around 14 patients were included in the comparisons of baseline and follow-up blood repertoires.

The rearranged chain carries TRBV28 and TRBJ1-2; TRBD1 matches 7 bases in the middle. The sample was PBMCs, taken at follow-up. The clonotype was recovered from a male donor with early-stage non-small cell lung cancer. The DNA sequence reads TGTGCCAGCAGTCCACCACAAAAAGGACAGGACGGCTACACCTTC. Translated, this gives CASSPPQKGQDGYTF.